This T cell receptor beta chain was recorded in a study of cytomegalovirus exposure and HLA in healthy donors. Study results and limitations: What a later analysis reportedly showed was that an Asian-associated ancestry cluster had fewer N-insertions than the approximately 670-donor mean. Highly shared variants forming one cluster were likely a sequencing artifact.

PCR amplification relied on 60 Vbeta primers (plus 13 Jbeta primers). TCRdb's table, derived via immunoSEQ multiplex PCR, lists solely in-frame clones and lacks some. This sample contains about 67,000 clones. Germline trimming cut 0 bases from V and 8 bases from J; bases unmatched to any gene: 2. CDR1 is MGHDK, CDR2 SYGVNS, per germline. The CDR3 consists of 13 residues. As for this clone: The antigen is undetermined.

The sequencing input was PBMCs. The sequence came from a man aged 25-40 years in good health and CMV-seropositive. The V and J genes are TRBV25-1 and TRBJ1-2; 8 bases agree with TRBD1. DNA for the CDR3: TGTGCCAGCAGTGAATACGGGACAGGAGGCTACACCTTC. Protein product: CASSEYGTGGYTF.